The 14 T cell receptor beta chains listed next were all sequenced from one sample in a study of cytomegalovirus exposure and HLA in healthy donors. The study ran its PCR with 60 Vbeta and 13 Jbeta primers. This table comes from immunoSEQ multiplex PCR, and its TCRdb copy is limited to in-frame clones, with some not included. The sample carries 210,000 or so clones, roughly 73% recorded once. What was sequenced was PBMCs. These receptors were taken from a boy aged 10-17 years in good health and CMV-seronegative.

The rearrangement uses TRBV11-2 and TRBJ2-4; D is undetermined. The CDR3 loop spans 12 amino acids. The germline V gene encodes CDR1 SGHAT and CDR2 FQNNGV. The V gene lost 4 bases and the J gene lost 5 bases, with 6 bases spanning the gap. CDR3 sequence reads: CASSSNQNIQYF. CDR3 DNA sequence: TGTGCCAGCAGCTCAAATCAAAACATTCAGTACTTC.

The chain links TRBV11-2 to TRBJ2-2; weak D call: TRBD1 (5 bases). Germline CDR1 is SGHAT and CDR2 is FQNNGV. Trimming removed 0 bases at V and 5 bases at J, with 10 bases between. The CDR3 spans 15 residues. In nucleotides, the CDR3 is TGTGCCAGCAGCTTAGACCCGCAGGGAACCGGGGAGCTGTTTTTT. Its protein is CASSLDPQGTGELFF.

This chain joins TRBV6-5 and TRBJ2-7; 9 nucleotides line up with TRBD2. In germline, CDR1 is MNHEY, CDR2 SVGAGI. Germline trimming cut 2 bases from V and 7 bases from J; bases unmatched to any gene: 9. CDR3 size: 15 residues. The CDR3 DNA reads TGTGCCAGCAGTTACGAGGGTAGCGGGAGATATGAGCAGTACTTC. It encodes CASSYEGSGRYEQYF.

For the CDR3, the DNA is TGTGCCAGTAGTGGGGACAGGGTCCGCAACGAGCAGTACTTC. Its protein product is CASSGDRVRNEQYF. The chain carries TRBV19 and TRBJ2-7, with 9 positions matching TRBD1. There are 14 residues in the CDR3. The V and J ends lost 5 bases and 5 bases, in that order; junction bases with no gene match: 7. Per germline, CDR1 LNHDA and CDR2 SQIVND (reference sequence).

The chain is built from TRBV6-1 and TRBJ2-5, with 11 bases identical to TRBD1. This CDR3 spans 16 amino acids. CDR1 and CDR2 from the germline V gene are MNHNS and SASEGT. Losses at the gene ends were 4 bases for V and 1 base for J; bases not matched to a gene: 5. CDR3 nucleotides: TGTGCCAGCAGTGCTGGACAGGGGGCCTTCCAAGAGACCCAGTACTTC. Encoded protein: CASSAGQGAFQETQYF.

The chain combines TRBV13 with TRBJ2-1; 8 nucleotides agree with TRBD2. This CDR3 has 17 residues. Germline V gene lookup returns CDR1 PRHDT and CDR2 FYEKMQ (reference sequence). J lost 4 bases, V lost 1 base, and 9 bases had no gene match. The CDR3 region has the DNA TGTGCCAGCAGCTTAGCGGGGGGGAGTATGTCTTACAATGAGCAGTTCTTC. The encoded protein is CASSLAGGSMSYNEQFF. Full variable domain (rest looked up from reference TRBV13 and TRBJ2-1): AAGVIQSPRHLIKEKRETATLKCYPIPRHDTVYWYQQGPGQDPQFLISFYEKMQSDKGSIPDRFSAQQFSDYHSELNMSSLELGDSALYFCASSLAGGSMSYNEQFFGPGTRLTVL.

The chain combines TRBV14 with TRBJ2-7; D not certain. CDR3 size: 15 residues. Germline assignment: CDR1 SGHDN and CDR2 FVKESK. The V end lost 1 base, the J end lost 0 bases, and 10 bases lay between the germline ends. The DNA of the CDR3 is TGTGCCAGCAGCCAAGGCCTCCTACCCTCCTACGAGCAGTACTTC. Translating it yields CASSQGLLPSYEQYF.

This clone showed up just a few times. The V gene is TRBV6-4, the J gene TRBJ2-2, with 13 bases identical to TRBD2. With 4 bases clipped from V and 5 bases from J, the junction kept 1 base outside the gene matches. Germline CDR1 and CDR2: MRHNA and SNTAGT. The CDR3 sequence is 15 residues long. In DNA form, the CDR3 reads TGTGCCAGCAGTGTGGGACTAGCGGGAACCGGGGAGCTGTTTTTT. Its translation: CASSVGLAGTGELFF.

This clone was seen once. DNA of the CDR3: TGCAGCGCAACACCTAGCGGGGGAGAGACCCAGTACTTC. Amino acid sequence: CSATPSGGETQYF. V and J are TRBV29-1 and TRBJ2-5, with 10 bases fitting TRBD2. The germline CDR1 and CDR2 sequences are SQVTM and ANQGSEA. The CDR3 consists of 13 residues. The V and J ends lost 7 bases and 4 bases, in that order; junction bases with no gene match: 6.

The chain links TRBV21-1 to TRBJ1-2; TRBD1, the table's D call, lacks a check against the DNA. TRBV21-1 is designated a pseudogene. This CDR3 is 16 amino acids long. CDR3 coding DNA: TGTGCCAGCAGCAAAGGATACAGGCCACCCGGGTATGGCTACACCTTC. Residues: CASSKGYRPPGYGYTF.

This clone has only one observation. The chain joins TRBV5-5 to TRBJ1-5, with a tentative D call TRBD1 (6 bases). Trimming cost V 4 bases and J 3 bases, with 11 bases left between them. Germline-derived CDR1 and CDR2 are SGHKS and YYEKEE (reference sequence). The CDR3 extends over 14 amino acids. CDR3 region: CASSPQGYNQPQHF. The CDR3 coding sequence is TGTGCCAGCAGCCCACAGGGTTACAATCAGCCCCAGCATTTT.

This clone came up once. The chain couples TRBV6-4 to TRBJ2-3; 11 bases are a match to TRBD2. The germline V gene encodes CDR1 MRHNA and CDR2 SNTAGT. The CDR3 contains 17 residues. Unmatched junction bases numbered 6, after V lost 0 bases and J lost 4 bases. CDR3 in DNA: TGTGCCAGCAGTGACTCGAGCACTAGCGGGGGCCCAGATACGCAGTATTTT. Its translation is CASSDSSTSGGPDTQYF.

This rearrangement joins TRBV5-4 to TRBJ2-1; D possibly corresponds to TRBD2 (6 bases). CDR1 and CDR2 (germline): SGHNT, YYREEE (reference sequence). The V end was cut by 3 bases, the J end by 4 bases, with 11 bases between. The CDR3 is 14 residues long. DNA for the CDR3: TGTGCCAGCAGCTCGGACGGGGGTTACAATGAGCAGTTCTTC. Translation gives CASSSDGGYNEQFF.

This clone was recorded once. The CDR3 here is CSVVNGDYGYTF. CDR3 nucleotides: TGCAGCGTTGTAAACGGGGACTATGGCTACACCTTC. The chain links TRBV29-1 to TRBJ1-2; D unresolved. The CDR3 consists of 12 residues. The germline V gene has CDR1 SQVTM and CDR2 ANQGSEA. With 4 bases removed from V and 3 bases from J, the gap between germline ends came to 9 bases.